The rows below give T cell receptor beta chains drawn from one sample of a study of T-cell reconstitution after alpha-beta-depleted transplantation in children. MiXCR, run by TCRdb on the PCR reads, gives a single entry per CDR3 protein. The repertoire holds roughly 170,000 distinct CDR3 sequences, more than 6.5% seen once, with 3% in the top ten. This specimen consisted of PBMCs from the stem cell graft donor, obtained from the stem cell graft. These receptors all come from a human donor who donated a stem cell graft to a child with Wiskott-Aldrich syndrome. CDR3s include the opening cysteine and the closing phenylalanine or tryptophan. The D gene is left open where the match is weak. Not all rows give a size; the values are once, few, many and, for expanded clones, a class.

>TRBV27|many|TRBD1|18|TRBJ2-1
CASSLFTGDLTTYNEQFF
TGTGCCAGCAGTTTATTTACAGGGGACCTTACTACCTACAATGAGCAGTTCTTC
>TRBV29-1|many|NA|12|TRBJ1-3
CSVRSSGNTIYF
TGCAGCGTTCGAAGCTCTGGAAACACCATATATTTT
>TRBV12-3/TRBV12-4|many|TRBD2|16|TRBJ2-1
CASSPTGGRANDEQFF
TGTGCCAGCAGTCCTACGGGCGGGAGGGCCAATGATGAGCAGTTCTTC
>TRBV5-1|many|NA|11|TRBJ1-2
CASRSLWGYTF
TGCGCCAGCAGGTCTCTTTGGGGCTACACCTTC
>TRBV18|many|TRBD1|13|TRBJ1-5
CASSIDRDQPQHF
TGTGCCAGCTCGATTGACAGGGACCAGCCCCAGCATTTT
>TRBV2|many|NA|13|TRBJ1-5
CASMQGHNQPQHF
TGTGCCAGCATGCAGGGGCACAATCAGCCCCAGCATTTT
>TRBV20-1|few|TRBD2|14|TRBJ2-1
CSARQILAGTTQFF
TGCAGTGCTAGACAAATTTTAGCGGGAACTACGCAGTTCTTC
>TRBV20-1|many|NA|15|TRBJ2-5
CSADKVTSFQETQYF
TGCAGTGCTGATAAGGTTACTAGCTTCCAAGAGACCCAGTACTTC
>TRBV5-1|many|TRBD1|14|TRBJ1-1
CASSLDRGYTEAFF
TGCGCCAGCAGCTTGGACAGGGGGTACACTGAAGCTTTCTTT
>TRBV12-3/TRBV12-4|many|NA|15|TRBJ2-1
CASSLQTGSYNEQFF
TGTGCCAGCAGTTTGCAGACAGGCTCGTACAATGAGCAGTTCTTC
>TRBV12-3/TRBV12-4|many|TRBD1|16|TRBJ1-5
CASSSQGALGYQPQHF
TGTGCCAGCAGTTCACAGGGGGCCTTAGGGTATCAGCCCCAGCATTTT
>TRBV3-1|NA|TRBD2|16|TRBJ2-1
CASSPWTSGRGNEQFF
TGTGCCAGCAGCCCATGGACTAGCGGGAGGGGAAATGAGCAGTTCTTC
>TRBV28|many|TRBD1|16|TRBJ2-7
CASSLAGTGSHYEQYF
TGTGCCAGCAGTTTGGCCGGGACAGGGAGTCACTACGAGCAGTACTTC
>TRBV9|many|NA|10|TRBJ1-3
CASGGNTIYF
TGTGCCAGCGGGGGAAACACCATATATTTT
>TRBV29-1|many|TRBD2|18|TRBJ2-1
CSVVRWTETSVVGGEQFF
TGCAGCGTTGTAAGGTGGACGGAGACTAGCGTAGTTGGTGGTGAGCAGTTCTTC
>TRBV20-1|many|NA|15|TRBJ1-4
CSAKRGNTYNEKLFF
TGCAGTGCCAAAAGAGGCAACACGTATAATGAAAAACTGTTTTTT
>TRBV6-1|many|NA|13|TRBJ2-1
CASSETASNEQFF
TGTGCCAGCAGTGAAACGGCAAGCAATGAGCAGTTCTTC
>TRBV6-2/TRBV6-3|many|NA|14|TRBJ2-2
CASSYRKYTGELFF
TGTGCCAGCAGTTACCGCAAGTACACCGGGGAGCTGTTTTTT
>TRBV7-9|many|NA|12|TRBJ1-2
CASSLDTSLDTF
TGTGCCAGCAGCTTGGATACATCATTAGACACCTTC
>TRBV9|many|NA|14|TRBJ1-6
CASSVARLNSPLHF
TGTGCCAGCAGCGTAGCACGGTTGAATTCACCCCTCCACTTT
>TRBV5-1|many|TRBD1|16|TRBJ2-7
CASSRTGAGGSYEQYF
TGCGCCAGCAGCCGGACAGGGGCAGGGGGCTCCTACGAGCAGTACTTC
>TRBV9|many|NA|16|TRBJ2-1
CASSGPAGSSYNEQFF
TGTGCCAGCAGCGGACCGGCCGGCAGCTCCTACAATGAGCAGTTCTTC
>TRBV20-1|many|TRBD2|19|TRBJ2-3
CSASIVGLAERKDTDTQYF
TGCAGTGCTAGCATAGTCGGGCTAGCGGAAAGAAAGGACACAGATACGCAGTATTTT
>TRBV15|many|TRBD2|15|TRBJ2-7
CATSRDLAGGREQYF
TGTGCCACCAGCAGAGATCTAGCGGGAGGTAGGGAGCAGTACTTC
>TRBV24-1|many|TRBD1|16|TRBJ2-2
CATSDRQGSSGGELFF
TGTGCCACCAGTGACCGACAGGGGAGTAGCGGCGGGGAGCTGTTTTTT
>TRBV20-1|NA|TRBD1|16|TRBJ1-1
CSASTPLGQGRTEAFF
TGCAGTGCTAGTACCCCCCTCGGACAGGGTAGAACTGAAGCTTTCTTT
>TRBV29-1|NA|TRBD2|17|TRBJ2-2
CSIDTGLAGGPTGELFF
TGCAGCATCGACACGGGACTAGCGGGAGGGCCAACCGGGGAGCTGTTTTTT
>TRBV5-1|many|NA|16|TRBJ2-1
CASSHEGHRVYNEQFF
TGCGCCAGCAGCCACGAGGGACACAGGGTTTACAATGAGCAGTTCTTC
>TRBV29-1|many|NA|15|TRBJ2-3
CSVDGGGRSADTQYF
TGCAGCGTTGATGGCGGGGGCCGGAGCGCAGATACGCAGTATTTT
>TRBV5-6|many|NA|13|TRBJ2-7
CASSLRWAYEQYF
TGTGCCAGCAGCCTCCGATGGGCCTACGAGCAGTACTTC
>TRBV12-3/TRBV12-4|many|TRBD1|17|TRBJ2-1
CASSLPGQGASYNEQFF
TGTGCCAGCAGTTTGCCGGGACAGGGGGCTTCCTACAATGAGCAGTTCTTC
>TRBV27|many|TRBD2|16|TRBJ2-3
CASSLAPGGVADTQYF
TGTGCCAGCAGTTTAGCCCCGGGGGGAGTGGCAGATACGCAGTATTTT
>TRBV12-3/TRBV12-4|many|TRBD1|16|TRBJ1-4
CASSRTGWATNEKLFF
TGTGCCAGCAGCCGGACAGGGTGGGCAACTAATGAAAAACTGTTTTTT
>TRBV2|many|TRBD2|14|TRBJ2-1
CASYRDGGVNEQFF
TGTGCCAGCTACCGGGACGGGGGGGTTAATGAGCAGTTCTTC
>TRBV4-1|many|NA|15|TRBJ1-1
CASSSAGLMNTEAFF
TGCGCCAGCAGCTCAGCCGGGCTAATGAACACTGAAGCTTTCTTT
>TRBV6-2/TRBV6-3|few|NA|14|TRBJ2-4
CASSRTGTSNIQYF
TGTGCCAGCAGTCGAACCGGGACGTCAAACATTCAGTACTTC
>TRBV6-5|many|TRBD2|15|TRBJ2-7
CASSYETSGNREQYF
TGTGCCAGCAGTTACGAAACTAGCGGGAATCGCGAGCAGTACTTC
>TRBV7-9|NA|NA|13|TRBJ1-5
CASSSLGGQPQHF
TGTGCCAGCAGCTCCCTCGGGGGCCAGCCCCAGCATTTT
>TRBV12-3/TRBV12-4|many|NA|13|TRBJ1-5
CASSYEMDQPQHF
TGTGCCAGCAGTTATGAGATGGATCAGCCCCAGCATTTT
>TRBV24-1|many|TRBD2|20|TRBJ2-3
CATSRGTSGRGTGKTDTQYF
TGTGCCACCAGTCGTGGAACTAGCGGGAGAGGTACGGGGAAAACAGATACGCAGTATTTT
>TRBV6-2/TRBV6-3|NA|NA|10|TRBJ1-1
CARFSPEAFF
TGTGCCAGATTTAGCCCTGAAGCTTTCTTT
>TRBV7-2|many|NA|13|TRBJ2-7
CASSHGQTYEQYF
TGTGCCAGCAGTCATGGACAGACCTACGAGCAGTACTTC
>TRBV20-1|many|NA|16|TRBJ2-1
CSARASGASSYNEQFF
TGCAGTGCTAGAGCCTCAGGGGCCAGCTCCTACAATGAGCAGTTCTTC
>TRBV7-9|few|TRBD1|15|TRBJ2-7
CASSSRQGVGYEQYF
TGTGCCAGCAGCTCCAGACAGGGGGTGGGCTACGAGCAGTACTTC
>TRBV15|NA|NA|16|TRBJ1-2
CATSRDLGIVGYGYTF
TGTGCCACCAGCAGAGATCTGGGCATCGTGGGCTATGGCTACACCTTC
>TRBV5-4|many|TRBD1|14|TRBJ2-7
CASSSVDRGYEQYF
TGTGCCAGCAGCTCGGTGGACAGGGGTTACGAGCAGTACTTC
>TRBV6-5|many|NA|14|TRBJ2-2
CASRYTANTGELFF
TGTGCCAGCAGATATACGGCGAACACCGGGGAGCTGTTTTTT
>TRBV12-3/TRBV12-4|many|TRBD1|18|TRBJ1-2
CASSLFGQGVPGVYGYTF
TGTGCCAGCAGTTTATTCGGACAGGGGGTTCCGGGGGTCTATGGCTACACCTTC
>TRBV29-1|few|NA|11|TRBJ2-3
CTARGTDTQYF
TGCACCGCCCGTGGGACAGATACGCAGTATTTT
>TRBV20-1|many|TRBD1|15|TRBJ2-2
CSARSGTANTGELFF
TGCAGTGCTAGATCTGGGACAGCGAACACCGGGGAGCTGTTTTTT
>TRBV6-5|many|NA|14|TRBJ2-7
CASSYSIGFYEQYF
TGTGCCAGCAGTTACTCGATAGGCTTCTACGAGCAGTACTTC
>TRBV12-3/TRBV12-4|many|TRBD2|16|TRBJ2-3
CASSYQLAGVADTQYF
TGTGCCAGCAGCTACCAACTAGCGGGGGTAGCAGATACGCAGTATTTT
>TRBV15|NA|NA|15|TRBJ2-1
CATSGGRGGGHEQFF
TGTGCCACCAGCGGGGGTCGAGGGGGTGGTCATGAGCAGTTCTTC